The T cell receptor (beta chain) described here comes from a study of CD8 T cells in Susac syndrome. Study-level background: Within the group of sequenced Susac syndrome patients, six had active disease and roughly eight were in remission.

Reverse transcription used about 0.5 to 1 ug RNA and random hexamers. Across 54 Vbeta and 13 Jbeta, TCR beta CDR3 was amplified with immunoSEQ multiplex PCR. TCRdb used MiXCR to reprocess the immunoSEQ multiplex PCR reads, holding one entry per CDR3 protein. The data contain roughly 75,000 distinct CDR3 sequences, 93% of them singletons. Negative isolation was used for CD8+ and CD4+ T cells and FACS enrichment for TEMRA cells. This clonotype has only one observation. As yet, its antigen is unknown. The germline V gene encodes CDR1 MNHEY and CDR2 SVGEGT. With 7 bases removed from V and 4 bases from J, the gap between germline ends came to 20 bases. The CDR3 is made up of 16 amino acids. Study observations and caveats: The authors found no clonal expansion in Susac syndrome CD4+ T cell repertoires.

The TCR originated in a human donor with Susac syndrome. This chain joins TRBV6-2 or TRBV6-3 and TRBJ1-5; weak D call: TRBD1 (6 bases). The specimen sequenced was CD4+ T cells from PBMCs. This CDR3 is CASNGLRGIANQPQHF. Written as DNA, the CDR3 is TGTGCCAGCAACGGACTGAGGGGGATAGCAAATCAGCCCCAGCATTTT.